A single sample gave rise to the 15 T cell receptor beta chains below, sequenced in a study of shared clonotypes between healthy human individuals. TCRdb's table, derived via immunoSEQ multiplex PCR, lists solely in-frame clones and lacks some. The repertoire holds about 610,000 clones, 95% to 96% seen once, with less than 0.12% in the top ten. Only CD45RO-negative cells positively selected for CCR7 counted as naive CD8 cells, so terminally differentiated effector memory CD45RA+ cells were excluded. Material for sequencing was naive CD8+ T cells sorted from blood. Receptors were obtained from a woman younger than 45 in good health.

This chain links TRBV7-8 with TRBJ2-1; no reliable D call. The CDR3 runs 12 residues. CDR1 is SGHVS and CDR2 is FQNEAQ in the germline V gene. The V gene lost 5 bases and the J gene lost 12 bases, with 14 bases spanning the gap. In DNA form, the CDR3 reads TGTGCCAGCAGCCACCGGGCGGACGGGCAGTTCTTC. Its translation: CASSHRADGQFF.

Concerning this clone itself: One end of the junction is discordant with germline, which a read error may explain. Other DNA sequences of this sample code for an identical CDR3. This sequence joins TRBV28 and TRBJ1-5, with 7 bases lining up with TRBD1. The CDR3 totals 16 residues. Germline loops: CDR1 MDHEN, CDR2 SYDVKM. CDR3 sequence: CASKPGTVLSNQPQHF. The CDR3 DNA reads TGTGCCAGCAAACCCGGGACAGTCCTTAGCAATCAGCCCCAACATTTT.

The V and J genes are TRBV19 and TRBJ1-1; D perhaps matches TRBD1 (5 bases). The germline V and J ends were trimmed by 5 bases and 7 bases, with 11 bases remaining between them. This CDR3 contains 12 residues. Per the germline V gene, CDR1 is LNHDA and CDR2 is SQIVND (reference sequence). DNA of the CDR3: TGTGCCAGTAGTCCGGGACGTGTTGAAGCTTTCTTT. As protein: CASSPGRVEAFF.

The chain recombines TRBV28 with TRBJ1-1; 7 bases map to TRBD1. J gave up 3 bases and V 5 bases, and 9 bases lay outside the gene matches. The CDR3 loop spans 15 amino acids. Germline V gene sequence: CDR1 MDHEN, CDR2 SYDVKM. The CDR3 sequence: CASSPLQGLYTEAFF. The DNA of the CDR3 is TGTGCCAGCAGTCCTTTACAGGGGCTTTACACTGAAGCTTTCTTT.

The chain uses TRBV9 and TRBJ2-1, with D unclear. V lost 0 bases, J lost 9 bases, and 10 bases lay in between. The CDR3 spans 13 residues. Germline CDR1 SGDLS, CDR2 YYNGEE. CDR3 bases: TGTGCCAGCAGCGTAGATAGGGCCGTTGAGCAGTTCTTC. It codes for CASSVDRAVEQFF.

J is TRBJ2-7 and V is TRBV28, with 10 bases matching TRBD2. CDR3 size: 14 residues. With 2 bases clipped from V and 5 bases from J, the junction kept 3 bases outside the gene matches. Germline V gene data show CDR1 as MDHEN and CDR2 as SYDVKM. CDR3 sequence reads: CASSLLAGANEQYF. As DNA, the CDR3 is TGTGCCAGCAGTTTACTAGCGGGAGCCAACGAGCAGTACTTC.

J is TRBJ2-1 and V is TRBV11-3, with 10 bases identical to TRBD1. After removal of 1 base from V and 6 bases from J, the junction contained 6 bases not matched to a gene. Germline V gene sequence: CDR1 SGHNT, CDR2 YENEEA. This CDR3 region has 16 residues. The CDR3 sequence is CASSLAGRTGGNEQFF. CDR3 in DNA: TGTGCCAGCAGCTTAGCGGGGCGGACAGGGGGCAATGAGCAGTTCTTC.

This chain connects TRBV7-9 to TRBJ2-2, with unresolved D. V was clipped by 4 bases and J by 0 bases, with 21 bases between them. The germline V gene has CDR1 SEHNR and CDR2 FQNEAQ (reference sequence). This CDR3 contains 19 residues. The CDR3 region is CASSSSVLGIGANTGELFF. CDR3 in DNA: TGTGCCAGCAGCTCGTCGGTTTTGGGGATCGGCGCGAACACCGGGGAGCTGTTTTTT.

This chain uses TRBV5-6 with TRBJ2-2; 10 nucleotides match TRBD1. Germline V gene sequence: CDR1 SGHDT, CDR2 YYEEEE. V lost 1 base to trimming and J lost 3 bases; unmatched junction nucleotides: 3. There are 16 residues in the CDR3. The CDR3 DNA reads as TGTGCCAGCAGCTTGCATGGGACAGGGGACACCGGGGAGCTGTTTTTT. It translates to CASSLHGTGDTGELFF.

CDR3 nucleotides: TGTGCCAGCAGTATCGGGAGTGGCTACGAGCAGTACTTC. Its translation: CASSIGSGYEQYF. The chain is built from TRBV6-5 and TRBJ2-7; D may be TRBD2 (6 bases). This CDR3 spans 13 amino acids. V lost 5 bases and J 3 bases, leaving 11 bases between the germline ends. CDR1 is MNHEY and CDR2 is SVGAGI in the germline V gene.

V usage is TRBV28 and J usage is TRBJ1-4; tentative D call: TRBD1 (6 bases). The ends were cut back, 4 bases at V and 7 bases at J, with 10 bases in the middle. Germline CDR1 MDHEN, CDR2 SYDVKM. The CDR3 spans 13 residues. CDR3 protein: CASSWTVGEKLFF. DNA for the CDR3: TGTGCCAGCAGTTGGACAGTCGGTGAAAAACTGTTTTTT.

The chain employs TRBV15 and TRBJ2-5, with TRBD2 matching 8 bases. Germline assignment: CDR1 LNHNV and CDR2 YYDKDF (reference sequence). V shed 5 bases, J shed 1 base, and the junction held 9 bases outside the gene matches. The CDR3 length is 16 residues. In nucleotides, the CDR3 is TGTGCCACCAGCCCGGGAGGGACCCGCCCCCAAGAGACCCAGTACTTC. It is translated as CATSPGGTRPQETQYF.

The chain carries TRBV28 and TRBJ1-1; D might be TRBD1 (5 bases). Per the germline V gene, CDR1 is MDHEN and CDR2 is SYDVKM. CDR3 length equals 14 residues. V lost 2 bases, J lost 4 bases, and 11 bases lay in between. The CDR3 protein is CASSLTGGGTEAFF. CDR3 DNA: TGTGCCAGCAGTTTAACAGGAGGAGGCACTGAAGCTTTCTTT.

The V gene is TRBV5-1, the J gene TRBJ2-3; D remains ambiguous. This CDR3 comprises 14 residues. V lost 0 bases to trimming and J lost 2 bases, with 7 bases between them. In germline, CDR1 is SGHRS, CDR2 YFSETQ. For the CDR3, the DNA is TGCGCCAGCAGCTTGGATGGCTTCACAGATACGCAGTATTTT. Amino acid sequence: CASSLDGFTDTQYF.

The CDR3 sequence is CASSPLTGGGYGTDTQYF. The DNA of the CDR3 is TGTGCCAGCAGCCCCCTGACGGGCGGGGGGTATGGAACAGATACGCAGTATTTT. This chain connects TRBV7-8 to TRBJ2-3, with 8 nucleotides matching TRBD2. V lost 5 bases, J lost 3 bases, and 16 bases stayed unmatched. CDR3 size: 18 residues. Germline assignment: CDR1 SGHVS and CDR2 FQNEAQ.